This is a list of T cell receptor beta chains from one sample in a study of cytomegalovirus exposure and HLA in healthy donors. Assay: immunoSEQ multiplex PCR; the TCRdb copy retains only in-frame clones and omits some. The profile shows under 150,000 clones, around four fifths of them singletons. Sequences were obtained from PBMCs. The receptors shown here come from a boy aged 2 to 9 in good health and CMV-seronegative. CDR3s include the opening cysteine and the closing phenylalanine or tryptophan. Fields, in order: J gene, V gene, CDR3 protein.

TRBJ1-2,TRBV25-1,CASQPPSGQVNGYTF
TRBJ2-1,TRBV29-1,CSASGGQSYNEQFF
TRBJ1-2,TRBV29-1,CSVYLDRADGYTF
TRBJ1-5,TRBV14,CASSQEDRDRPDYSNQPQHF
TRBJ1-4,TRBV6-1,CASGEGQGNEKLFF
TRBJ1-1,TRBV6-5,CASSYEDVQMNTEAFF
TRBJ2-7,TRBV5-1,CASSLGGRTRSSYEQYF
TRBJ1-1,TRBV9,CASSVGPGGTEAFF
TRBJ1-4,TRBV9,CASSAMGGEKLFF
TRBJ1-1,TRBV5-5,CASSSPGRSVMNTEAFF
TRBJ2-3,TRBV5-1,CASSLGPALTDTQYF
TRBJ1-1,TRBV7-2,CASTNLANGGFGTEAFF
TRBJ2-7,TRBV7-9,CASSSWQGASYEQYF
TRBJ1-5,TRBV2,CASSELGRVSNQPQHF
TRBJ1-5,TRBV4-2,CASSHKQGAEPQHF
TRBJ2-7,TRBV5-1,CASSPGTDSYEQYF
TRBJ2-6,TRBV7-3,CASSSAPRGSGANVLTF